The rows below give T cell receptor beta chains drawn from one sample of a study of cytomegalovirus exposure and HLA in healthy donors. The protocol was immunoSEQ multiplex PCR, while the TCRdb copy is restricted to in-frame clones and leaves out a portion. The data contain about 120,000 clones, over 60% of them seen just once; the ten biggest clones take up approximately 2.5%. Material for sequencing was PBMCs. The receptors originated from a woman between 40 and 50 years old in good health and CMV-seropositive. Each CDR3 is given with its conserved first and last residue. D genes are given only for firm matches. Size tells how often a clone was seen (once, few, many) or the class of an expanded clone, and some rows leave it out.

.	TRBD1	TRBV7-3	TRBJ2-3	CASSLEGTGLPTDTQYF	TGTGCCAGCAGCCTAGAAGGGACAGGGTTACCCACAGATACGCAGTATTTT
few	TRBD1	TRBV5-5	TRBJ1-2	CASSSETMTGNYGYTF	TGTGCCAGCAGCTCGGAAACCATGACAGGGAACTATGGCTACACCTTC
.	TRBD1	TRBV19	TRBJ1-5	CASLRDRAHNQPQHF	TGTGCCAGCCTCCGGGACAGGGCCCATAATCAGCCCCAGCATTTT
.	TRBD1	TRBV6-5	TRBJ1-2	CASSYRDRGYGYTF	TGTGCCAGCAGTTACCGAGACAGGGGCTATGGCTACACCTTC
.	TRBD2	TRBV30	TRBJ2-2	CAWRRTSGVAGELFF	TGTGCCTGGAGAAGGACTAGCGGGGTGGCCGGGGAGCTGTTTTTT
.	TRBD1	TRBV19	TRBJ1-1	CASSSAGGNTEAFF	TGTGCCAGTAGTAGTGCAGGGGGGAACACTGAAGCTTTCTTT
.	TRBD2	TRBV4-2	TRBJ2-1	CASSPYALAVYNEQFF	TGTGCCAGCAGCCCCTACGCACTAGCGGTCTACAATGAGCAGTTCTTC
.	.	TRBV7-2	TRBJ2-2	CASSLVQYTGELFF	TGTGCCAGCAGCTTAGTCCAGTACACCGGGGAGCTGTTTTTT
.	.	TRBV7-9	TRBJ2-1	CASSPEESYNEQFF	TGTGCCAGCAGCCCCGAGGAATCCTACAATGAGCAGTTCTTC
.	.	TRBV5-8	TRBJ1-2	CASKKAGEGNDGYTF	TGTGCCAGCAAAAAGGCGGGGGAAGGGAATGATGGCTACACCTTC
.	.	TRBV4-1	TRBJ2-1	CASSLQGGNEQFF	TGCGCCAGCAGTCTCCAGGGGGGTAATGAGCAGTTCTTC
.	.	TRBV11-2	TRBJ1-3	CASSQRGGSGNTIYF	TGTGCCAGCAGCCAGCGAGGGGGCTCTGGAAACACCATATATTTT
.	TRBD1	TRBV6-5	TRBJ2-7	CASSYGGTGSSYEQYF	TGTGCCAGCAGTTACGGTGGGACAGGGTCCTCCTACGAGCAGTACTTC
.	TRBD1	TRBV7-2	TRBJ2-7	CASSLVPGGYEQYF	TGTGCCAGCAGCTTAGTTCCAGGGGGCTACGAGCAGTACTTC
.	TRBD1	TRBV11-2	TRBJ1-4	CASSLDPKTGAEKLFF	TGTGCCAGCAGCTTAGATCCAAAAACAGGGGCTGAAAAACTGTTTTTT
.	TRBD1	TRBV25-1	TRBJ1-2	CASRPQGAGYGYTF	TGTGCCAGCAGGCCGCAGGGGGCTGGCTATGGCTACACCTTC
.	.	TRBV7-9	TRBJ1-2	CASSLGSQFSYGYTF	TGTGCCAGCAGCTTAGGGTCCCAGTTCAGCTATGGCTACACCTTC
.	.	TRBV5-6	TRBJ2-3	CASSPRGFPDTQYF	TGTGCCAGCAGCCCGCGGGGCTTCCCAGATACGCAGTATTTT
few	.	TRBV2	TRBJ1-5	CASGGLSGSNQPQHF	TGTGCCAGCGGGGGGTTGTCGGGAAGCAATCAGCCCCAGCATTTT
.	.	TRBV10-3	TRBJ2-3	CAINRDGDTQYF	TGTGCCATCAACAGGGACGGTGATACGCAGTATTTT
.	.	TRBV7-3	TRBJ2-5	CASSLTGGQETQYF	TGTGCCAGCAGCTTAACGGGGGGACAGGAGACCCAGTACTTC
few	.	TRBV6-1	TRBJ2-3	CASRNGIGITPQYF	TGTGCCAGCAGAAACGGGATCGGGATTACGCCGCAGTATTTT
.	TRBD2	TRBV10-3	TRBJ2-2	CAISVLAGDGTGELFF	TGTGCCATCAGTGTGTTAGCGGGAGATGGAACCGGGGAGCTGTTTTTT
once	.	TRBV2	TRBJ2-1	CASSETSGGEQFF	TGTGCCAGCAGTGAAACGTCGGGTGGGGAGCAGTTCTTC
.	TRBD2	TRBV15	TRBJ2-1	CATSPPLLAGGNEQFF	TGTGCCACCAGCCCTCCCTTGCTAGCGGGAGGTAATGAGCAGTTCTTC
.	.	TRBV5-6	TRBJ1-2	CASSWGTRGGYGYTF	TGTGCCAGCAGCTGGGGGACACGCGGCGGCTATGGCTACACCTTC
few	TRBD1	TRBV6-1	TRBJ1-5	CASSEWDSLNQPQHF	TGTGCCAGCAGTGAATGGGACAGCCTCAATCAGCCCCAGCATTTT
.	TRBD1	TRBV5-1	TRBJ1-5	CASSLGQGGNQPQHF	TGCGCCAGCAGCTTAGGACAGGGAGGCAATCAGCCCCAGCATTTT
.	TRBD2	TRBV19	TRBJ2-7	CASSITSGSYEQYF	TGTGCCAGTAGTATAACTAGCGGTTCCTACGAGCAGTACTTC
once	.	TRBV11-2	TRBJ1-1	CASSLYRVANTEAFF	TGTGCCAGCAGCTTATACAGGGTGGCGAACACTGAAGCTTTCTTT
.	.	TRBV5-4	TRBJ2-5	CASSLGAPLKETQYF	TGTGCCAGCAGCTTGGGGGCACCCTTAAAAGAGACCCAGTACTTC
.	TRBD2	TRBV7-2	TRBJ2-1	CASRAGGNEQFF	TGTGCCAGCAGGGCCGGGGGGAATGAGCAGTTCTTC
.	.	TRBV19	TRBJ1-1	CASRTSLGTEAFF	TGTGCCAGCCGGACATCCCTGGGCACTGAAGCTTTCTTT
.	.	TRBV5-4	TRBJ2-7	CASSLETASAYEQYF	TGTGCCAGCAGCTTGGAGACTGCCTCTGCCTACGAGCAGTACTTC
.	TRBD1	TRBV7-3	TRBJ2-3	CASSLGTGGPDTQYF	TGTGCCAGCAGCCTCGGGACAGGCGGCCCAGATACGCAGTATTTT
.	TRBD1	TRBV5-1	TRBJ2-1	CASRLTGTGGTMSSYNEQFF	TGCGCCAGCAGACTCACCGGGACAGGGGGGACTATGAGCTCCTACAATGAGCAGTTCTTC
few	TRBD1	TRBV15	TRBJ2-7	CATSRESGTGGMEQYF	TGTGCCACCAGCAGAGAATCCGGGACAGGGGGAATGGAGCAGTACTTC
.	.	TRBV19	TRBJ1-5	CASSIRTTPNQPQHF	TGTGCCAGTAGTATACGGACTACTCCCAATCAGCCCCAGCATTTT
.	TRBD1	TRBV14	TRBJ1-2	CASKKEGASDYTF	TGTGCCAGCAAAAAAGAGGGGGCGTCTGACTACACCTTC
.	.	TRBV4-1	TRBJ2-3	CASSLLGGTPWSTDTQYF	TGCGCCAGCAGCCTTCTCGGCGGGACCCCTTGGTCCACAGATACGCAGTATTTT
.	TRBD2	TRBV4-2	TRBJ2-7	CASSRETSGKGYEQYF	TGTGCCAGCAGCCGAGAGACTAGCGGGAAGGGGTACGAGCAGTACTTC
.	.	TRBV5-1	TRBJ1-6	CASSPNSGTYNSPLHF	TGCGCCAGCAGCCCAAACTCCGGGACATATAATTCACCCCTCCACTTT
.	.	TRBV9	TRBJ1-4	CASSELTTNEKLFF	TGTGCCAGCAGCGAACTGACAACTAATGAAAAACTGTTTTTT
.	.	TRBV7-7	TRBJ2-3	CASSPSLAKATQYF	TGTGCTAGCAGCCCCTCTTTAGCCAAGGCCACGCAGTATTTT
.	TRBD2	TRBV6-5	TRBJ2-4	CASSSSGGAQVIQYF	TGTGCCAGCAGTTCTAGCGGGGGGGCCCAGGTCATTCAGTACTTC
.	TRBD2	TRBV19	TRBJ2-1	CASRRRGRESYNEQFF	TGTGCCAGTAGAAGGCGTGGGAGGGAATCCTACAATGAGCAGTTCTTC
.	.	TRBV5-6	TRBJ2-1	CASSSQIVNEQFF	TGTGCCAGCAGCTCCCAGATCGTAAATGAGCAGTTCTTC
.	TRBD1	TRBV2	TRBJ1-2	CASSGQGAKYGYTF	TGTGCCAGCAGTGGGCAGGGGGCCAAATATGGCTACACCTTC